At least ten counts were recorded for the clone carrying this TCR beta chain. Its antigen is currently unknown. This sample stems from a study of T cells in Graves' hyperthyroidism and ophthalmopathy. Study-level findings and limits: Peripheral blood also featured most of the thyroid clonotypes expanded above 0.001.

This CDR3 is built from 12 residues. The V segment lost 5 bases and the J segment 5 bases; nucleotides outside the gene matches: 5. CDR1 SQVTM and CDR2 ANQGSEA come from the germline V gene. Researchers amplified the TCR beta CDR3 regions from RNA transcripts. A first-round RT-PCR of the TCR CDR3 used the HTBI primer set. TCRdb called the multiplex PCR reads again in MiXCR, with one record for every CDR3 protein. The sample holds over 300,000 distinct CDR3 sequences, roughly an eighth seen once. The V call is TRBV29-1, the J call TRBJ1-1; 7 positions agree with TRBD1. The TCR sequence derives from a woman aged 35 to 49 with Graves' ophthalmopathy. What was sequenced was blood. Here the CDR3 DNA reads TGCAGCGTTAAGACAGGGTTAACTGAAGCTTTCTTT. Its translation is CSVKTGLTEAFF.